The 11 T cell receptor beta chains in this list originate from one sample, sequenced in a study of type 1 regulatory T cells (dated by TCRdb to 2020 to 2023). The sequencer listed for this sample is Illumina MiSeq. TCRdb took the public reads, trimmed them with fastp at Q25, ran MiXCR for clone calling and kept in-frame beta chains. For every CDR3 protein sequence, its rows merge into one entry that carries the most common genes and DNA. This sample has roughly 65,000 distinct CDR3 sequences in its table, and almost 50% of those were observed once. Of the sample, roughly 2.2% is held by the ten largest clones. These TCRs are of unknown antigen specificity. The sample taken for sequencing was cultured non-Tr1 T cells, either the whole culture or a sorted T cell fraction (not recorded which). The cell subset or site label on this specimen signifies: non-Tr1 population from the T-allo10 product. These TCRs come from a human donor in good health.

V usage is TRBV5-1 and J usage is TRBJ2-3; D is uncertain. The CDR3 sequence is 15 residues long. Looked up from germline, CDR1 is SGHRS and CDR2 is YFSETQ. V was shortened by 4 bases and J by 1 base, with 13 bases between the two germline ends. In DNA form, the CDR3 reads TGCGCCAGCAGCCTTGGCCCAGATGGCACAGATACGCAGTATTTT. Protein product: CASSLGPDGTDTQYF.

The CDR3 nucleotides read TGTGCCAGCAGTGAAATGACTAGCGGCCACACAGATACGCAGTATTTT. Amino acids: CASSEMTSGHTDTQYF. The chain is built from TRBV6-1 and TRBJ2-3; 9 positions match TRBD2. Germline values: CDR1 MNHNS, CDR2 SASEGT. This CDR3 spans 16 amino acids. Trimming removed 2 bases from V and 2 bases from J; junction bases left unmatched: 5.

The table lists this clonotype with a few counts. CDR3 sequence reads: CSARPAGGPGETQYF. Here the CDR3 DNA reads TGCAGTGCTAGACCAGCGGGGGGGCCGGGAGAGACCCAGTACTTC. The V and J genes are TRBV20-1 and TRBJ2-5, with 10 bases aligning to TRBD2. From germline, CDR1 is DFQATT and CDR2 SNEGSKA (reference sequence). V trimming: 2 bases; J trimming: 4 bases; junction bases outside the gene matches: 7. The length of the CDR3 is 15 residues.

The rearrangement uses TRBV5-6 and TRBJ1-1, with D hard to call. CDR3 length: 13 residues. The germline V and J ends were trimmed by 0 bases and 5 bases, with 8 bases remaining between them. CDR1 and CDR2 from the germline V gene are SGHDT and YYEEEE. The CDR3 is CASSLGQRTEAFF. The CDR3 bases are TGTGCCAGCAGCTTGGGGCAGAGGACTGAAGCTTTCTTT.

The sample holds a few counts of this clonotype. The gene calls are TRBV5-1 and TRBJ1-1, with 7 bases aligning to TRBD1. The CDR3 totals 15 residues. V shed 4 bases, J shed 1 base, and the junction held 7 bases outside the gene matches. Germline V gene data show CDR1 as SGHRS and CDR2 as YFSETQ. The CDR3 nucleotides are TGCGCCAGCAGCACGGCGGGACAGAGGAACACTGAAGCTTTCTTT. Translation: CASSTAGQRNTEAFF. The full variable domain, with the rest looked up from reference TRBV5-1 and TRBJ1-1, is KAGVTQTPRYLIKTRGQQVTLSCSPISGHRSVSWYQQTPGQGLQFLFEYFSETQRNKGNFPGRFSGRQFSNSRSEMNVSTLELGDSALYLCASSTAGQRNTEAFFGQGTRLTVV.

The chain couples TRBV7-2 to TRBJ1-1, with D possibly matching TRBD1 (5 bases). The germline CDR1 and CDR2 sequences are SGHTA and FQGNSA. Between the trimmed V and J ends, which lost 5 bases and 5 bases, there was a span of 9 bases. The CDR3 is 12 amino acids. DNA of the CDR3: TGTGCCAGCAGCGTTAGGGGAACTGAAGCTTTCTTT. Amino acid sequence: CASSVRGTEAFF.

The CDR3 coding sequence is TGTGCCAGCAGTTCCAGACAGGGTCCCTACGAGCAGTACTTC. This translates into CASSSRQGPYEQYF. The genes are TRBV6-6 and TRBJ2-7, with 7 positions matching TRBD1. The CDR3 spans 14 residues. V dropped 4 bases and J dropped 2; count of bases not matched to a gene: 5. Germline V CDR1 and CDR2: MNHNY, SVGAGI (reference sequence).

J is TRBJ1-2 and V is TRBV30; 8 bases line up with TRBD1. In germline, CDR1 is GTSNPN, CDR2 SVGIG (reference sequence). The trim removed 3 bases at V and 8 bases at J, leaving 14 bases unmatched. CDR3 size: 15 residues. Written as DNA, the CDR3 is TGTGCCTGGAGCAACCGGGACAGGAGAATTACCGGCTACACCTTC. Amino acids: CAWSNRDRRITGYTF. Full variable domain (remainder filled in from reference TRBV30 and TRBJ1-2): SQTIHQWPATLVQPVGSPLSLECTVEGTSNPNLYWYRQAAGRGLQLLFYSVGIGQISSEVPQNLSASRPQDRQFILSSKKLLLSDSGFYLCAWSNRDRRITGYTFGSGTRLTVV.

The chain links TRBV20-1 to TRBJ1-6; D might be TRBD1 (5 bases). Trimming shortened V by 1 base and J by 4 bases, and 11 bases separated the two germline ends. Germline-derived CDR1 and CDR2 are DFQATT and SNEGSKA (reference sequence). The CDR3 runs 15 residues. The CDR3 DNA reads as TGCAGTGCTAGAGGGGGGAGCCAATATAATTCACCCCTCCACTTT. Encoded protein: CSARGGSQYNSPLHF.

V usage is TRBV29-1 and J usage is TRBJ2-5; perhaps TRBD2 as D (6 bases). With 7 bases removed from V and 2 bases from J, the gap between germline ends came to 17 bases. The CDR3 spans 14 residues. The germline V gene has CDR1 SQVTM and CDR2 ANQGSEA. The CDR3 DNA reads TGCAGCGCCGACGGCAGGGCGGGGCAAGAGACCCAGTACTTC. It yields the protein CSADGRAGQETQYF.

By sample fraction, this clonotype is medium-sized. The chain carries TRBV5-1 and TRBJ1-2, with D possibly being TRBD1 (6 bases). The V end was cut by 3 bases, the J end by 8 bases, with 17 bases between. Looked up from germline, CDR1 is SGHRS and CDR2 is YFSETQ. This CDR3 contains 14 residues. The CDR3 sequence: CASSSDREEGGYTF. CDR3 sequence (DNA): TGCGCCAGCAGCTCGGACAGAGAAGAGGGGGGCTACACCTTC.